This T cell receptor (beta chain) was recorded in a study of shared clonotypes between healthy human individuals. In this sample, this clone turned up a few times. Its specificity is unknown. Into CD45RA+ naive and CD45RA-negative memory subsets, the CD4+ cells were split. General study points: For naive CD4 cells, roughly 5% of clonotypes were shared across a handful of donors. The authors expected sequencing depth to affect clonotype sharing among donors. Generally, naive subsets came out with larger estimated richness than memory subsets.

Looked up from germline, CDR1 is KGHSH and CDR2 is LQKENI. The CDR3 is made up of 19 amino acids. Trimming cost V 1 base and J 0 bases, with 19 bases left between them. Sequencing used immunoSEQ multiplex PCR; TCRdb keeps in-frame clones, though not all of them. The sample has under 1,100,000 clones; roughly 80% are singletons. The rearrangement joins TRBV18 to TRBJ1-3, with D perhaps TRBD1 (5 bases). The TCR was taken from a man aged 18-30 years in good health. Sequenced sample: memory CD4+ T cells sorted from blood. Subset defined: CD45RA-negative fraction. CDR3 sequence: CASSPQASLGDRSGNTIYF. In DNA form, the CDR3 reads TGTGCCAGCTCACCACAGGCCTCCTTGGGGGACCGCTCTGGAAACACCATATATTTT.